These 7 T cell receptor beta chains originate from one sample sequenced in a study of Ad26.COV2.S vaccination and SARS-CoV-2 variants. The repertoire was sequenced with immunoSEQ multiplex PCR; TCRdb's copy has only in-frame clones and lacks some. The sample has 200,000 to 250,000 clones; roughly 90% are singletons. Specified treatment: some 20 received Ad26.COV2.S at low or high dose, single or two shots; about 5 received placebo; per-sample allocation not given. Repertoires come from day 63 after the first vaccine or placebo injection. Sample: peripheral blood, taken in a trial of Ad26.COV2.S vaccine versus placebo. All receptors come from a person between 18 and 65 years old who received the Ad26.COV2.S COVID-19 vaccine or a placebo.

The chain employs TRBV28 and TRBJ2-5, with D possibly being TRBD1 or TRBD2 (5 bases each). Germline values: CDR1 MDHEN, CDR2 SYDVKM. Deletions cut 11 bases from V and 5 bases from J, with 15 bases between. The CDR3 has 12 amino acids. The CDR3 is CALKGWGETQYF. The CDR3 DNA reads as TGTGCCCTCAAAGGTTGGGGGGAGACCCAGTACTTC.

The chain is built from TRBV2 and TRBJ1-6, with 7 bases aligning to TRBD1. Unmatched junction bases numbered 5, after V lost 0 bases and J lost 3 bases. This CDR3 contains 17 residues. Germline values: CDR1 SNHLY, CDR2 FYNNEI. DNA for the CDR3: TGTGCCAGCAGTGAAGCTGGCACAGGGGACTATAATTCACCCCTCCACTTT. Residues: CASSEAGTGDYNSPLHF.

The chain recombines TRBV6-2 or TRBV6-3 with TRBJ2-5, with 11 bases that match TRBD2. Germline V CDR1 and CDR2: MNHEY, SVGEGT. The junction had 10 bases not matched to a gene; V was cut back by 6 bases and J by 4 bases. The CDR3 covers 16 residues. The DNA for the CDR3 is TGTGCCAGCAGGCCTAGCGGGGGGAGAGGTGGAGAGACCCAGTACTTC. Translated, it gives CASRPSGGRGGETQYF.

The rearrangement joins TRBV6-5 to TRBJ1-2; TRBD1 might be the D (6 bases). Germline CDR1 MNHEY, CDR2 SVGAGI. The V end was cut by 6 bases, the J end by 4 bases, with 15 bases between. The CDR3 has 14 amino acids. The CDR3 region is CASRLQGSAYGYTF. For the CDR3, the DNA is TGTGCCAGCAGATTACAGGGATCTGCCTATGGCTACACCTTC.

The chain combines TRBV27 with TRBJ2-3; D not certain. This CDR3 has 14 residues. CDR1 and CDR2 (germline): MNHEY, SMNVEV (reference sequence). V dropped 2 bases and J dropped 5 bases, with 11 bases sitting between them. CDR3 sequence reads: CASSLRRTKDTQYF. The CDR3 nucleotides read TGTGCCAGCAGTTTACGTAGGACCAAAGATACGCAGTATTTT.

The V gene is TRBV4-3, the J gene TRBJ2-1; TRBD1 is a possible D gene (6 bases). CDR1 and CDR2 (germline): LGHNA, YSLEER. The CDR3 is 16 residues long. Trimming cost V 0 bases and J 6 bases, with 15 bases left between them. Here the CDR3 DNA reads TGCGCCAGCAGCCAAGACAGGGGTTCGGTCAGCAATGAGCAGTTCTTC. Translating it yields CASSQDRGSVSNEQFF.

The chain has TRBV24-1 and TRBJ2-4; D unclear. The CDR3 contains 15 residues. Trimming left V 4 bases short and J 3 bases short, with 12 bases between. CDR1 is KGHDR, CDR2 SFDVKD, per germline. The chain's CDR3 is CATSDLRSFKNIQYF. CDR3 DNA: TGTGCCACCAGTGACCTACGGAGTTTCAAAAACATTCAGTACTTC.